These T cell receptor beta chains were read from a single sample in a study of cytomegalovirus exposure and HLA in healthy donors. Sequenced by immunoSEQ multiplex PCR; TCRdb stores in-frame clones only, minus some. The top ten hold about 2.1% of the sample, which has about 110,000 clones, about nine tenths seen once. The specimen sequenced was PBMCs. These receptors were taken from a woman under 30 in good health and CMV-seronegative. The CDR3 runs from the conserved cysteine through the conserved F or W. A D gene is named only where the DNA matches it firmly. A row's size may be missing; if present it is once, few, many or a size class.

.,.,TRBV27,TRBJ2-5,CASSFRASQETQYF,TGTGCCAGCAGTTTCAGGGCCTCCCAAGAGACCCAGTACTTC
.,.,TRBV7-3,TRBJ1-1,CASSYTREDEAFF,TGTGCCAGCAGTTACACCCGGGAAGATGAAGCTTTCTTT
.,.,TRBV15,TRBJ1-5,CATSRENPFQPQHF,TGTGCCACCAGCAGAGAAAATCCGTTTCAGCCCCAGCATTTT
TRBD2,.,TRBV4-2,TRBJ2-3,CASSQDLSYRTSGLSSTDTQYF,TGTGCCAGCAGCCAAGATCTGAGCTATCGGACTAGCGGATTATCTAGCACAGATACGCAGTATTTT
TRBD2,medium-sized,TRBV6-4,TRBJ2-1,CASSDGTSGNEQFF,TGTGCCAGCAGTGACGGGACTAGCGGCAATGAGCAGTTCTTC
.,.,TRBV28,TRBJ2-1,CASSSVPTIMSEQFF,TGTGCCAGCAGCTCGGTTCCGACAATAATGAGTGAGCAGTTCTTC
TRBD1,.,TRBV7-6,TRBJ1-6,CASSARTGIYNSPLHF,TGTGCCAGCAGCGCCCGGACAGGAATCTATAATTCACCCCTCCACTTT
TRBD1,.,TRBV10-3,TRBJ1-1,CAISEGRSTGTTEAFF,TGTGCCATCAGTGAAGGGCGCTCGACAGGGACCACTGAAGCTTTCTTT
.,.,TRBV9,TRBJ2-3,CASSVEGGHTDTQYF,TGTGCCAGCAGCGTAGAAGGGGGACACACAGATACGCAGTATTTT
TRBD2,.,TRBV29-1,TRBJ2-7,CSAQLAGPYEQYF,TGCAGCGCTCAGCTAGCGGGGCCTTACGAGCAGTACTTC
TRBD2,once,TRBV5-6,TRBJ2-1,CASSSASGRTSVNEQFF,TGTGCCAGCAGCAGTGCTAGCGGGAGAACCTCTGTCAATGAGCAGTTCTTC
.,.,TRBV19,TRBJ2-1,CASSIGYNEQFF,TGTGCCAGTAGTATCGGGTACAATGAGCAGTTCTTC
TRBD1,.,TRBV2,TRBJ2-7,CASGPGQGVKQYF,TGTGCCAGCGGACCGGGACAGGGAGTGAAGCAGTACTTC
.,.,TRBV14,TRBJ2-5,CASSPTSPRPETQYF,TGTGCCAGCAGCCCGACCTCTCCGAGGCCAGAGACCCAGTACTTC
TRBD2,.,TRBV19,TRBJ2-1,CASSIWAPTSGEDEQFF,TGTGCCAGTAGTATATGGGCCCCCACTAGCGGGGAAGATGAGCAGTTCTTC
TRBD1,.,TRBV6-4,TRBJ1-1,CASSYTGAEVYEAFF,TGTGCCAGCAGTTATACAGGGGCGGAGGTGTATGAAGCTTTCTTT
.,.,TRBV28,TRBJ2-7,CASSLGSTSSNEQYF,TGTGCCAGCAGTTTAGGGTCGACTAGTTCCAACGAGCAGTACTTC
TRBD2,.,TRBV7-6,TRBJ2-7,CASSSSSAGIEQYF,TGTGCCAGCAGCTCCTCATCAGCGGGGATCGAGCAGTACTTC
.,.,TRBV10-3,TRBJ2-1,CAISGREIDEQFF,TGTGCCATCAGTGGTAGGGAGATAGATGAGCAGTTCTTC
.,.,TRBV19,TRBJ2-6,CATTGSGANVLTF,TGTGCCACCACTGGCTCTGGGGCCAACGTCCTGACTTTC
.,few,TRBV18,TRBJ2-7,CASSAQSSYEQYF,TGTGCCAGCTCGGCACAGTCCTCCTACGAGCAGTACTTC
TRBD1,.,TRBV27,TRBJ2-2,CASSFTKITGEPGELFF,TGTGCCAGCAGTTTCACAAAAATCACAGGGGAGCCCGGGGAGCTGTTTTTT
.,.,TRBV6-5,TRBJ2-1,CASSRFQRSGNEQFF,TGTGCCAGCAGTCGTTTTCAGAGGTCGGGGAATGAGCAGTTCTTC
TRBD1,.,TRBV5-6,TRBJ1-1,CASRSWTTGGTEAFF,TGTGCCAGCAGGTCCTGGACCACAGGGGGAACTGAAGCTTTCTTT
.,.,TRBV5-8,TRBJ2-4,CASRSTGSPAKNIQYF,TGTGCCAGCAGATCGACGGGTTCCCCGGCCAAAAACATTCAGTACTTC
.,.,TRBV5-1,TRBJ2-5,CASSSLVQETQYF,TGCGCCAGCAGCTCCTTAGTCCAAGAGACCCAGTACTTC
TRBD1,.,TRBV7-6,TRBJ2-2,CASSSPGQGTTGELFF,TGTGCCAGCAGCTCACCGGGACAGGGCACCACCGGGGAGCTGTTTTTT
TRBD1,.,TRBV7-6,TRBJ2-3,CASSPRQGADTQYF,TGTGCCAGCAGCCCTCGACAGGGGGCAGATACGCAGTATTTT
.,.,TRBV7-8,TRBJ1-6,CASSLAAGQHSPLHF,TGTGCCAGCAGCTTAGCTGCTGGACAGCATTCACCCCTCCACTTT
.,.,TRBV28,TRBJ2-7,CASIDSRGYEQYF,TGTGCCAGCATCGATTCCCGGGGCTACGAGCAGTACTTC
.,.,TRBV6-4,TRBJ2-3,CASSDQRGDTQYF,TGTGCCAGCAGTGATCAAAGAGGGGATACGCAGTATTTT
TRBD1,.,TRBV7-3,TRBJ1-1,CASSLSSDRTEAFF,TGTGCCAGCAGCTTATCGTCGGACAGGACTGAAGCTTTCTTT
.,.,TRBV18,TRBJ1-5,CASSPPGGSLWQPQHF,TGTGCCAGCTCACCACCGGGAGGGTCGCTATGGCAGCCCCAGCATTTT
.,.,TRBV6-5,TRBJ2-2,CASSYSDRLNTGELFF,TGTGCCAGCAGCTACAGCGACAGATTGAACACCGGGGAGCTGTTTTTT
.,.,TRBV6-1,TRBJ2-1,CASVMYGNPKAFF,TGTGCCAGCGTGATGTACGGGAACCCTAAGGCGTTCTTC
.,once,TRBV6-5,TRBJ2-7,CASSYSRTTSYEQYF,TGTGCCAGCAGTTACTCGAGGACAACCTCCTACGAGCAGTACTTC
TRBD2,.,TRBV4-1,TRBJ2-1,CASSQGTRLTIDEQFF,TGCGCCAGCAGCCAGGGGACTAGACTTACAATTGATGAGCAGTTCTTC
.,.,TRBV6-1,TRBJ2-7,CAPGAPAGSYEQYF,TGTGCCCCTGGGGCGCCGGCGGGGAGCTACGAGCAGTACTTC
.,once,TRBV11-2,TRBJ2-7,CASSFGFPEQYF,TGTGCCAGCAGCTTCGGGTTCCCCGAGCAGTACTTC
.,.,TRBV2,TRBJ2-2,CASSNSRVDTGELFF,TGTGCCAGCAGTAACAGCAGGGTGGATACCGGGGAGCTGTTTTTT
.,few,TRBV6-4,TRBJ2-2,CASSDSVAANTGELFF,TGTGCCAGCAGTGACTCTGTAGCGGCCAACACCGGGGAGCTGTTTTTT
.,.,TRBV11-2,TRBJ2-1,CASSLSSYNEQFF,TGTGCCAGCAGCTTATCTTCCTACAATGAGCAGTTCTTC
.,.,TRBV6-5,TRBJ1-1,CASSYGGLTANEAFF,TGTGCCAGCAGTTACGGGGGACTGACAGCTAACGAAGCTTTCTTT
TRBD1,few,TRBV5-8,TRBJ1-1,CASRVTGTGEAFF,TGTGCCAGCAGGGTAACCGGGACAGGGGAAGCTTTCTTT
.,.,TRBV11-1,TRBJ2-1,CASSLWRESSYNEQFF,TGTGCCAGCAGCTTATGGCGGGAAAGCTCCTACAATGAGCAGTTCTTC
.,.,TRBV5-6,TRBJ1-5,CASSFAGFQGGSQHF,TGTGCCAGCAGCTTCGCCGGGTTCCAGGGAGGGTCCCAGCATTTT
.,.,TRBV7-6,TRBJ2-7,CASSLNRDREQYF,TGTGCCAGCAGCTTAAACAGGGACCGCGAGCAGTACTTC